One and the same sample provided the 3 T cell receptor beta chains below, sequenced in a study of Ad26.COV2.S vaccination and SARS-CoV-2 variants (dated by TCRdb to the early 2020s). This specimen's treatment or condition label, per the study, means: roughly 19 received Ad26.COV2.S at low or high dose, single or two shots; 5 received placebo; per-sample allocation not given. For vaccine and placebo recipients, the sequenced repertoires came from samples collected on day 63 after the first injection. The library was prepared using the immunoSEQ multiplex PCR assay. Held by TCRdb, this immuneACCESS table contains in-frame sequences only and omits some clones. Under half of the omission traces to an unresolved V gene where checked; the cause of the rest is unknown. This sample is represented by about 480,000 clones; roughly 89% of them were singletons. The ten largest clones take up 9.5% to 15% of the sample.

The sequenced sample was peripheral blood, obtained in a trial of Ad26.COV2.S vaccine versus placebo. The receptors derive from a person between 18 and 60 years old who received the Ad26.COV2.S COVID-19 vaccine or a placebo.

The gene calls are TRBV9 and TRBJ2-7, with 11 bases matching TRBD2. Unmatched junction bases numbered 4, after V lost 4 bases and J lost 1 base. The CDR3 spans 15 residues. From germline, CDR1 is SGDLS and CDR2 YYNGEE. DNA of the CDR3: TGTGCCAGCAGCCCGTCTAGCGGGAGGTCCTACGAGCAGTACTTC. Protein sequence: CASSPSSGRSYEQYF.

V usage is TRBV5-4 and J usage is TRBJ2-2; no reliable D call. The CDR3 loop spans 14 amino acids. CDR1 SGHNT and CDR2 YYREEE come from the germline V gene (reference sequence). Trimming removed 0 bases at V and 6 bases at J, with 9 bases between. CDR3 loop: CASSLDPQAGELFF. The CDR3 DNA reads as TGTGCCAGCAGCTTGGACCCCCAGGCCGGGGAGCTGTTTTTT.

The chain has TRBV6-5 and TRBJ1-2; 9 positions match TRBD1. CDR3 length: 15 residues. With 6 bases clipped from V and 2 bases from J, the junction kept 7 bases outside the gene matches. Germline CDR1 is MNHEY and CDR2 is SVGAGI. The DNA for the CDR3 is TGTGCCAGCAGGAGTCCCGGGACAGGGAACTATGGCTACACCTTC. Translated: CASRSPGTGNYGYTF.